One and the same sample provided the 24 T cell receptor beta chains below, sequenced in a study of cytomegalovirus exposure and HLA in healthy donors. The table came from immunoSEQ multiplex PCR; TCRdb's copy has only in-frame clones and leaves some out. The sample contains 80,000 to 100,000 clones, roughly nine tenths of which appear only once. Sample: PBMCs. The receptors come from a woman aged 30 to 39 in good health and CMV-seronegative.

This clone appeared many times. This rearrangement joins TRBV7-9 to TRBJ1-1; perhaps TRBD1 as D (6 bases). Germline V gives CDR1 SEHNR, CDR2 FQNEAQ (reference sequence). V lost 5 bases, J lost 4 bases, and 23 bases lay in between. This CDR3 spans 17 amino acids. The CDR3 region is CASSRNSGTGIGTEAFF. CDR3 in DNA: TGTGCCAGCAGCCGCAACTCCGGCACAGGGATCGGCACTGAAGCTTTCTTT.

The chain links TRBV6-6 to TRBJ2-2, with TRBD1 matching 7 bases. Trimming at V came to 10 bases and at J to 1 base, leaving 6 bases not matched to a gene. This CDR3 contains 14 residues. Germline-derived CDR1 and CDR2 are MNHNY and SVGAGI (reference sequence). CDR3 in amino acids: CAIGRDRNTGELFF. Here the CDR3 DNA reads TGTGCCATCGGTCGGGACAGGAACACCGGGGAGCTGTTTTTT.

This clone occurred once. This chain links TRBV5-1 with TRBJ1-1; TRBD1 matches at 7 bases. Germline CDR1 is SGHRS and CDR2 is YFSETQ. The CDR3 is 13 amino acids. The J segment lost 8 bases and the V segment lost 7 bases, leaving 11 bases of the junction unmatched. The DNA of the CDR3 is TGCGCCAGCCGCCCCGGGACAGAGGGAGAAGCTTTCTTT. Translating gives CASRPGTEGEAFF. Supplemented by reference TRBV5-1 and TRBJ1-1, the full variable domain reads KAGVTQTPRYLIKTRGQQVTLSCSPISGHRSVSWYQQTPGQGLQFLFEYFSETQRNKGNFPGRFSGRQFSNSRSEMNVSTLELGDSALYLCASRPGTEGEAFFGQGTRLTVV.

The chain combines TRBV6-1 with TRBJ1-4; no clear D. Germline assignment: CDR1 MNHNS and CDR2 SASEGT. Trimming left V 8 bases short and J 0 bases short, with 4 bases between. The CDR3 contains 12 residues. The CDR3 nucleotides read TGTGCCAGCGGAGCAACTAATGAAAAACTGTTTTTT. It encodes CASGATNEKLFF.

The genes are TRBV11-2 and TRBJ2-5; 8 bases are a match to TRBD2. After removal of 7 bases from V and 4 bases from J, the junction contained 5 bases not matched to a gene. Germline V gives CDR1 SGHAT, CDR2 FQNNGV. CDR3 length: 13 amino acids. In nucleotides, the CDR3 is TGTGCCAGCACTAAAGCGGGGGCAGAGACCCAGTACTTC. Its protein product is CASTKAGAETQYF.

The chain employs TRBV5-8 and TRBJ1-2, with D perhaps matching TRBD1 (6 bases). The CDR3 consists of 15 residues. In germline, CDR1 is SGHTS, CDR2 YDEGEE. V dropped 0 bases and J dropped 2 bases, with 11 bases sitting between them. The CDR3 region is CASSLGIRGNYGYTF. The CDR3 region has the DNA TGTGCCAGCAGCTTGGGAATCAGGGGAAACTATGGCTACACCTTC.

The V call is TRBV10-3, the J call TRBJ2-7; 7 bases map to TRBD1. The V gene's germline CDR1 is ENHRY and CDR2 SYGVKD. The CDR3 spans 14 residues. The V gene end was trimmed by 4 bases and the J gene end by 2 bases; junction bases not matched to a gene: 5. The DNA for the CDR3 is TGTGCCATCAGTGGCCAGGGGGAAACCTACGAGCAGTACTTC. It encodes CAISGQGETYEQYF.

The V and J genes are TRBV27 and TRBJ1-2, with a tentative D call TRBD1 (5 bases). CDR1 MNHEY and CDR2 SMNVEV come from the germline V gene (reference sequence). CDR3 size: 13 residues. Between the trimmed V and J ends, which lost 5 bases and 3 bases, there was a span of 10 bases. The DNA for the CDR3 is TGTGCCAGCAGTCCCGACAGATACTATGGCTACACCTTC. Translated, it gives CASSPDRYYGYTF.

The chain uses TRBV25-1 and TRBJ1-6, with TRBD1 matching 8 bases. Trimming removed 3 bases from V and 2 bases from J; junction bases left unmatched: 6. CDR1 and CDR2 from the germline V gene are MGHDK and SYGVNS. CDR3 length: 17 residues. In DNA, the CDR3 is TGTGCCAGCAGTGAGCCTACGACAGGGGCCTATAATTCACCCCTCCACTTT. Residues: CASSEPTTGAYNSPLHF.

V and J are TRBV5-1 and TRBJ1-1; D is unresolved. This CDR3 has 19 amino acids. The V end was cut by 2 bases, the J end by 1 base, with 24 bases between. The germline CDR1 and CDR2 sequences are SGHRS and YFSETQ. The CDR3: CASSFAISRTMKGNTEAFF. CDR3 in DNA: TGCGCCAGCAGCTTCGCTATTTCTCGGACTATGAAGGGGAACACTGAAGCTTTCTTT. Complete variable domain (other parts from reference TRBV5-1 and TRBJ1-1): KAGVTQTPRYLIKTRGQQVTLSCSPISGHRSVSWYQQTPGQGLQFLFEYFSETQRNKGNFPGRFSGRQFSNSRSEMNVSTLELGDSALYLCASSFAISRTMKGNTEAFFGQGTRLTVV.

This chain joins TRBV7-9 and TRBJ2-7; 7 bases agree with TRBD1. The CDR3 runs 13 residues. The trim removed 4 bases at V and 9 bases at J, leaving 9 bases unmatched. Per germline, CDR1 SEHNR and CDR2 FQNEAQ (reference sequence). The CDR3 region is CASSSQGVEGQYF. As DNA, the CDR3 is TGTGCCAGCAGCTCCCAGGGGGTCGAGGGGCAGTACTTC.

J is TRBJ1-3 and V is TRBV6-6; unclear D gene. Trimming left V 6 bases short and J 0 bases short, with 15 bases between. CDR3 length: 16 amino acids. The germline V gene encodes CDR1 MNHNY and CDR2 SVGAGI (reference sequence). Here the CDR3 DNA reads TGTGCCAGCAGCCTATCACGGGGTCTCTCTGGAAACACCATATATTTT. Protein product: CASSLSRGLSGNTIYF.

The J gene is TRBJ2-7, the V gene TRBV28, with 7 bases that match TRBD2. Germline lookup yields CDR1 MDHEN and CDR2 SYDVKM. V was pared by 5 bases and J by 7 bases, with 11 bases of the junction left unmatched. There are 14 residues in the CDR3. CDR3 DNA sequence: TGTGCCAGCAGTCCGGGACTACCCGAGGGGGAGCAGTACTTC. It encodes CASSPGLPEGEQYF. Combining the CDR3 with reference TRBV28 and TRBJ2-7 gives the whole variable domain DVKVTQSSRYLVKRTGEKVFLECVQDMDHENMFWYRQDPGLGLRLIYFSYDVKMKEKGDIPEGYSVSREKKERFSLILESASTNQTSMYLCASSPGLPEGEQYFGPGTRLTVT.

The rearrangement joins TRBV5-4 to TRBJ2-5; a possible D gene is TRBD1 (5 bases). CDR3 length equals 14 residues. V lost 1 base, J lost 5 bases, and 12 bases lay in between. Germline CDR1 SGHNT, CDR2 YYREEE (reference sequence). This CDR3 reads CASSLKGVGETQYF. The CDR3 DNA is TGTGCCAGCAGCTTGAAAGGGGTTGGGGAGACCCAGTACTTC.

The chain is built from TRBV11-2 and TRBJ1-5, with a weak D call TRBD1 (5 bases). The CDR3 spans 15 residues. The germline V gene has CDR1 SGHAT and CDR2 FQNNGV. The V and J ends lost 5 bases and 7 bases respectively, with 18 bases between them. The CDR3 region is CASSPLSGKGQPQHF. DNA of the CDR3: TGTGCCAGCAGCCCACTTTCAGGGAAAGGGCAGCCCCAGCATTTT.

The DNA for the CDR3 is TGTGCCAGCAGTATCACCGGGACAGGGGGCACTGAAGCTTTCTTT. Protein product: CASSITGTGGTEAFF. This chain links TRBV28 with TRBJ1-1; the match to TRBD1 covers 11 bases. The CDR3 is 15 amino acids. V shed 5 bases, J shed 4 bases, and the junction held 6 bases outside the gene matches. In germline, CDR1 is MDHEN, CDR2 SYDVKM.

The chain joins TRBV5-4 to TRBJ2-2; 7 bases fit TRBD2. The V gene's germline CDR1 is SGHNT and CDR2 YYREEE (reference sequence). V was clipped by 0 bases and J by 3 bases; unmatched bases: 5. This CDR3 comprises 16 residues. In nucleotides, the CDR3 is TGTGCCAGCAGCTTGGGGGGAGGGCAGGACACCGGGGAGCTGTTTTTT. Amino acids: CASSLGGGQDTGELFF.

V usage is TRBV7-9 and J usage is TRBJ2-3, with TRBD1 as a possible D gene (5 bases). CDR1 and CDR2 from the germline V gene are SEHNR and FQNEAQ (reference sequence). This CDR3 is built from 14 residues. With 1 base removed from V and 14 bases from J, the gap between germline ends came to 19 bases. Written as DNA, the CDR3 is TGTGCCAGCAGCTTAGTCGTCAGGGAAGATTTTCTGTATTTT. Its translation is CASSLVVREDFLYF.

The rearrangement uses TRBV11-2 and TRBJ2-7; TRBD1 might be the D (6 bases). The CDR3 contains 15 residues. The ends were cut back, 6 bases at V and 3 bases at J, with 18 bases in the middle. Looked up from germline, CDR1 is SGHAT and CDR2 is FQNNGV. The CDR3 DNA is TGTGCCAGCAGTGGGGGAAAGGGGGAGTTCTACGAGCAGTACTTC. It specifies CASSGGKGEFYEQYF.

This rearrangement joins TRBV6-6 to TRBJ2-7; 7 nucleotides match TRBD1. The CDR3 covers 15 residues. Germline CDR1 MNHNY, CDR2 SVGAGI (reference sequence). V dropped 6 bases and J dropped 4; count of bases not matched to a gene: 12. The CDR3: CASRTFQGEEYEQYF. Here the CDR3 DNA reads TGTGCCAGCAGAACCTTCCAGGGGGAAGAATACGAGCAGTACTTC.

A single count supports this clone. This chain links TRBV5-1 with TRBJ2-2; 8 positions agree with TRBD2. The junction had 9 bases not matched to a gene; V was cut back by 4 bases and J by 7 bases. The CDR3 has 15 amino acids. The germline gives CDR1 SGHRS, CDR2 YFSETQ. The CDR3 region is CASSVEAGVGGELFF. CDR3 sequence (DNA): TGCGCCAGCAGCGTAGAAGCGGGAGTGGGCGGGGAGCTGTTTTTT.

The chain employs TRBV6-5 and TRBJ1-1, with D possibly matching TRBD1 (5 bases). V shed 8 bases and J shed 1 base, with 11 bases lying between them. The CDR3 runs to 13 residues. From germline, CDR1 is MNHEY and CDR2 SVGAGI. CDR3 DNA: TGTGCCAGCGCCAACGGGGGGAACACTGAAGCTTTCTTT. It specifies CASANGGNTEAFF.

Here the CDR3 DNA reads TGTGCCAGCAGCCCCAGGGTAGCGGTCACAGATACGCAGTATTTT. This sequence encodes CASSPRVAVTDTQYF. The V call is TRBV7-2, the J call TRBJ2-3; TRBD2 is a possible D gene (6 bases). Germline CDR1 is SGHTA and CDR2 is FQGNSA. V was clipped by 5 bases and J by 2 bases, with 14 bases between them. The length of the CDR3 is 15 residues.

The chain employs TRBV20-1 and TRBJ2-3; weak D call: TRBD1 (5 bases). Germline CDR1 and CDR2: DFQATT and SNEGSKA (reference sequence). This CDR3 comprises 11 residues. V was shortened by 6 bases and J by 2 bases, with 6 bases between the two germline ends. The CDR3 region has the DNA TGCAGTGCGGGGCACACAGATACGCAGTATTTT. Translation: CSAGHTDTQYF.